A selection of T cell receptor beta chains follows, all from one sample in a study of cytomegalovirus exposure and HLA in healthy donors. Profiled with immunoSEQ multiplex PCR; TCRdb holds only in-frame clones, not every one. Of under 200,000 clones in the sample, roughly 13% are singletons; the top ten hold over 6.5%. The sample taken for sequencing was PBMCs. Receptors were obtained from a man aged 45 to 65 in good health and CMV-seropositive. CDR3s include the opening cysteine and the closing phenylalanine or tryptophan. A D gene is named only where the DNA matches it firmly. Not every row has a clone size; where given, it reads once, few, many or a size class.

>NA|TRBV11-2|TRBJ1-1|13|few
CASSAGKSTEAFF
TGTGCCAGCAGCGCAGGGAAGAGCACTGAAGCTTTCTTT
>NA|TRBV5-4|TRBJ2-7|13|NA
CASSLGGPYEQYF
TGTGCCAGCAGCTTGGGAGGTCCCTACGAGCAGTACTTC
>TRBD1|TRBV19|TRBJ2-2|15|NA
CASSIGTGGTGELFF
TGTGCCAGTAGTATAGGGACAGGGGGAACCGGGGAGCTGTTTTTT
>NA|TRBV21-1|TRBJ2-7|17|few
CASSRKGPGLAGNEQYF
TGTGCCAGCAGCAGGAAGGGCCCGGGACTAGCGGGGAACGAGCAGTACTTC
>NA|TRBV5-5|TRBJ1-1|13|few
CASLPGASTEAFF
TGTGCCAGCCTCCCAGGGGCGAGCACTGAAGCTTTCTTT
>NA|TRBV28|TRBJ2-1|13|few
CASSPTVNNEQFF
TGTGCCAGCAGTCCGACAGTCAACAATGAGCAGTTCTTC
>NA|TRBV5-1|TRBJ1-6|21|NA
CASSWTNRAYGERSYNSPLHF
TGCGCCAGCAGCTGGACAAACAGGGCCTATGGTGAACGCTCCTATAATTCACCCCTCCACTTT
>NA|TRBV10-3|TRBJ1-1|13|few
CAISERGNTEAFF
TGTGCCATCAGTGAAAGGGGTAACACTGAAGCTTTCTTT
>TRBD2|TRBV2|TRBJ2-7|15|few
CASSPYVGLAGEQYF
TGTGCCAGCAGCCCGTATGTTGGACTAGCGGGGGAGCAGTACTTC
>NA|TRBV4-3|TRBJ1-6|17|NA
CASSQDVGLSYNSPLHF
TGCGCCAGCAGCCAAGACGTGGGGCTTAGCTATAATTCACCCCTCCACTTT
>TRBD1|TRBV15|TRBJ2-2|17|few
CATSRRINRGQTGELFF
TGTGCCACCAGCCGACGTATCAACAGGGGACAAACCGGGGAGCTGTTTTTT
>NA|TRBV10-3|TRBJ2-3|11|few
CAISAKDTQYF
TGTGCCATCAGTGCCAAAGATACGCAGTATTTT
>TRBD1|TRBV2|TRBJ1-5|17|many
CASSEAGRGQSNQPQHF
TGTGCCAGCAGTGAAGCGGGCAGGGGGCAGAGCAATCAGCCCCAGCATTTT
>TRBD1|TRBV6-5|TRBJ1-2|15|few
CASSAIGTGLYGYTF
TGTGCCAGCAGTGCCATCGGGACAGGTCTTTATGGCTACACCTTC
>NA|TRBV5-4|TRBJ2-1|14|few
CASSWDNSRDEQFF
TGTGCCAGCAGCTGGGACAACTCCAGGGATGAGCAGTTCTTC
>NA|TRBV6-5|TRBJ2-1|11|NA
CASTEAGAEFF
TGTGCCAGCACGGAGGCTGGTGCGGAGTTCTTC
>TRBD1|TRBV7-9|TRBJ1-5|16|NA
CASSRQGTTSNQPQHF
TGTGCCAGCAGCCGACAGGGGACTACTAGCAATCAGCCCCAGCATTTT
>NA|TRBV6-1|TRBJ1-5|14|few
CASSGTSSNQPQHF
TGTGCCAGCAGTGGGACAAGTAGCAATCAGCCCCAGCATTTT
>TRBD2|TRBV7-2|TRBJ2-3|17|few
CASSLSSGGVLTDTQYF
TGTGCCAGCAGCTTATCTAGCGGGGGTGTGCTCACAGATACGCAGTATTTT
>NA|TRBV6-1|TRBJ2-3|14|NA
CASSVYRVTDTQYF
TGTGCCAGCAGTGTCTACAGGGTCACAGATACGCAGTATTTT
>NA|TRBV2|TRBJ2-7|13|NA
CASSSHRGGEQYF
TGTGCCAGCAGTAGCCACAGGGGGGGCGAGCAGTACTTC
>TRBD1|TRBV5-4|TRBJ1-2|14|NA
CASSSGQGAGGYTF
TGTGCCAGCAGCTCGGGACAGGGGGCTGGTGGCTACACCTTC
>TRBD2|TRBV29-1|TRBJ2-5|13|few
CSVTSGGRETQYF
TGCAGCGTGACTAGCGGGGGGAGAGAGACCCAGTACTTC
>TRBD2|TRBV5-1|TRBJ2-1|17|few
CASSFTSGGVSYNEQFF
TGCGCCAGCAGCTTTACTAGCGGGGGGGTCTCCTACAATGAGCAGTTCTTC
>NA|TRBV20-1|TRBJ2-5|11|NA
CSARLGETQYF
TGCAGTGCGCGACTTGGAGAGACCCAGTACTTC
>NA|TRBV11-3|TRBJ2-2|18|NA
CASSWNPAEGKHTGELFF
TGTGCCAGCAGCTGGAACCCAGCGGAGGGTAAACACACCGGGGAGCTGTTTTTT
>TRBD1|TRBV7-2|TRBJ1-2|17|NA
CASSLDGRGLTNYGYTF
TGTGCCAGCAGCTTAGATGGCAGGGGGCTGACTAACTATGGCTACACCTTC
>NA|TRBV9|TRBJ1-3|16|few
CASKGPAGDKGNTIYF
TGTGCCAGCAAAGGGCCCGCAGGGGATAAAGGAAACACCATATATTTT
>NA|TRBV19|TRBJ2-5|13|NA
CAVSNYAGETQYF
TGTGCCGTCTCTAATTATGCGGGGGAGACCCAGTACTTC
>TRBD1|TRBV2|TRBJ1-2|13|NA
CASGGTGRYGYTF
TGTGCCAGCGGGGGGACAGGGCGCTATGGCTACACCTTC
>NA|TRBV11-2|TRBJ2-2|13|NA
CASSPLNTGELFF
TGTGCCAGCAGCCCCCTAAACACCGGGGAGCTGTTTTTT
>NA|TRBV29-1|TRBJ2-5|14|NA
CSVHPDSLQETQYF
TGCAGCGTTCATCCCGACAGCCTTCAAGAGACCCAGTACTTC
>NA|TRBV5-1|TRBJ1-2|14|NA
CASSLPDPNYGYTF
TGCGCCAGCAGCTTGCCAGATCCTAACTATGGCTACACCTTC
>NA|TRBV19|TRBJ1-5|18|few
CASSTPREGMYSNQPQHF
TGTGCCAGTAGTACCCCGAGGGAGGGGATGTATAGCAATCAGCCCCAGCATTTT
>TRBD1|TRBV5-1|TRBJ2-2|15|few
CASRLTGQDTGELFF
TGCGCCAGCAGACTGACAGGGCAGGACACCGGGGAGCTGTTTTTT
>NA|TRBV30|TRBJ1-6|14|few
CAGRRVYYNSPLHF
TGTGCCGGAAGACGGGTTTACTATAATTCACCCCTCCACTTT
>NA|TRBV5-1|TRBJ2-1|13|NA
CASSLGATYEQFF
TGCGCCAGCAGCCTGGGGGCCACGTATGAGCAGTTCTTC
>TRBD1|TRBV16|TRBJ2-7|16|few
CASSQFLRGQGYEQYF
TGTGCCAGCAGCCAATTTCTTCGAGGACAGGGCTACGAGCAGTACTTC
>TRBD1|TRBV5-6|TRBJ2-1|14|few
CASSLTGRHNEQFF
TGTGCCAGCAGCCTGACAGGGCGGCACAATGAGCAGTTCTTC
>NA|TRBV9|TRBJ2-1|12|NA
CASSVSYNEQFF
TGTGCCAGCAGCGTATCATACAATGAGCAGTTCTTC
>TRBD1|TRBV25-1|TRBJ1-4|13|NA
CASSESTGGRLFF
TGTGCCAGCAGTGAGAGTACAGGGGGTAGACTGTTTTTT
>NA|TRBV7-2|TRBJ2-1|14|NA
CASSTQGRNNEQFF
TGTGCCAGCAGCACACAGGGCCGGAACAATGAGCAGTTCTTC
>NA|TRBV6-1|TRBJ2-1|13|NA
CASRRTEGNEQFF
TGTGCCAGCAGAAGGACAGAGGGGAATGAGCAGTTCTTC
>TRBD1|TRBV7-7|TRBJ2-2|14|few
CASSMDRGTGELFF
TGTGCTAGCAGCATGGACAGGGGGACCGGGGAGCTGTTTTTT
>NA|TRBV5-6|TRBJ1-1|14|few
CASSPLGGRTEAFF
TGTGCCAGCAGCCCCTTGGGGGGGCGAACTGAAGCTTTCTTT
>NA|TRBV11-2|TRBJ2-7|15|many
CASSLDFPGGQRQYF
TGTGCCAGCAGCTTAGACTTTCCCGGGGGTCAGAGGCAGTACTTC
>TRBD1|TRBV28|TRBJ2-7|13|NA
CASSDTGVDEQYF
TGTGCCAGCAGTGACACAGGGGTGGACGAGCAGTACTTC
>NA|TRBV5-4|TRBJ2-3|15|few
CASSFYQGRADTQYF
TGTGCCAGCAGCTTTTACCAGGGGAGGGCAGATACGCAGTATTTT
>NA|TRBV27|TRBJ2-3|12|few
CASSRGPDTQYF
TGTGCCAGCAGTCGCGGGCCAGATACGCAGTATTTT
>TRBD1|TRBV25-1|TRBJ2-7|13|NA
CASSESTGVEQYF
TGTGCCAGCAGTGAATCAACAGGGGTCGAGCAGTACTTC
>NA|TRBV5-1|TRBJ2-7|15|few
CASSPHRDNSYEQYF
TGCGCCAGCAGTCCGCATAGGGACAACTCCTACGAGCAGTACTTC
>TRBD1|TRBV18|TRBJ1-2|15|NA
CASSPWTGGTDGYTF
TGTGCCAGCTCGCCCTGGACAGGGGGGACGGATGGCTACACCTTC
>NA|TRBV10-3|TRBJ2-5|14|NA
CAISLEVSGETQYF
TGTGCCATCAGTCTCGAGGTTTCGGGGGAGACCCAGTACTTC